This is a list of T cell receptor beta chains from one sample in a study of blood T cell repertoires in COVID-19. The data were produced by immunoSEQ multiplex PCR, yet TCRdb's version contains in-frame clones alone and is incomplete. The sample shows just under 35,000 clones, roughly 90% of them seen only once. The sequencing sample was made of peripheral blood. The origin of the receptors is a man aged 60-69 years with active or convalescent COVID-19. The CDR3 runs from the conserved cysteine through the conserved F or W. The D gene is left open where the match is weak. For some rows the clone size is stated as once, few or many, or as a class when expanded; others skip it.

V: TRBV7-3
D: .
J: TRBJ1-5
size: .
DNA: TGTGCCAGCAGCCCCACGGGGGAGGGAGAGGGCAATCAGCCCCAGCATTTT
CDR3: CASSPTGEGEGNQPQHF

V: TRBV6-2/TRBV6-3
D: TRBD2
J: TRBJ2-1
size: .
DNA: TGTGCCAGCAGTTATTGGACTAGCTCCTACAATGAGCAGTTCTTC
CDR3: CASSYWTSSYNEQFF

V: TRBV9
D: TRBD1
J: TRBJ1-1
size: .
DNA: TGTGCCAGCAGCGTAGTGGGGACAGGGGTCACTGAAGCTTTCTTT
CDR3: CASSVVGTGVTEAFF

V: TRBV15
D: .
J: TRBJ1-2
size: .
DNA: TGTGCCACCAGCAGAGATAGGAGCAGGGGTGGGTCTGGCTACACCTTC
CDR3: CATSRDRSRGGSGYTF

V: TRBV30
D: .
J: TRBJ1-3
size: .
DNA: TGTGCCTGGGGCTCCTCTGGAAACACCATATATTTT
CDR3: CAWGSSGNTIYF

V: TRBV6-5
D: .
J: TRBJ1-1
size: .
DNA: TGTGCCAGCTGGGGGCGAGGGAGCACTGAAGCTTTCTTT
CDR3: CASWGRGSTEAFF

V: TRBV20-1
D: TRBD2
J: TRBJ2-1
size: .
DNA: TGCAGTGCTAGTCTACGGACTAGCGGGTCCTACAATGAGCAGTTCTTC
CDR3: CSASLRTSGSYNEQFF

V: TRBV5-1
D: TRBD2
J: TRBJ2-2
size: .
DNA: TGCGCCAGCAGCTTGACAGGTAGCTTACGTCGGCGGGAGGTGGCCGGGGAGCTGTTTTTT
CDR3: CASSLTGSLRRREVAGELFF

V: TRBV5-1
D: .
J: TRBJ1-1
size: .
DNA: TGCGCCAGCAGCTTGGGTAGGGGGAACATGAACACTGAAGCTTTCTTT
CDR3: CASSLGRGNMNTEAFF

V: TRBV3-1/TRBV3-2
D: .
J: TRBJ2-3
size: .
DNA: TGTGCCAGCAGCCAAGGGGGACAAAGCACAGATACGCAGTATTTT
CDR3: CASSQGGQSTDTQYF

V: TRBV12-3/TRBV12-4
D: TRBD1
J: TRBJ2-7
size: .
DNA: TGTGCCTGCGAAAACAGGGGTTCAGGGGAGCAGTACTTC
CDR3: CACENRGSGEQYF

V: TRBV11-2
D: TRBD2
J: TRBJ2-1
size: .
DNA: TGTGCCAGCAGCTTCCTAGCGGGAGTAACGGATGAGCAGTTCTTC
CDR3: CASSFLAGVTDEQFF

V: TRBV6-5
D: TRBD1
J: TRBJ2-7
size: .
DNA: TGTGCCAGCTTGTTGACAGGGAGCTCCTACGAGCAGTACTTC
CDR3: CASLLTGSSYEQYF

V: TRBV5-4
D: .
J: TRBJ2-2
size: once
DNA: TGTGCCAGCAGCCTGGAAGGACTGAACACCGGGGAGCTGTTTTTT
CDR3: CASSLEGLNTGELFF

V: TRBV18
D: .
J: TRBJ1-2
size: .
DNA: TGTGCCAGCTCGCAACCTAACAGGGCCAGATATGGCTACACCTTC
CDR3: CASSQPNRARYGYTF

V: TRBV25-1
D: .
J: TRBJ1-1
size: .
DNA: TGTGCCAGCAGTGAACTGTGGTCTAGCACTGAAGCTTTCTTT
CDR3: CASSELWSSTEAFF

V: TRBV5-1
D: TRBD1
J: TRBJ1-6
size: once
DNA: TGCGCCAGCAGCGGAGCACAGGGGGGAGGTTCACCCCTCCACTTT
CDR3: CASSGAQGGGSPLHF

V: TRBV7-2
D: .
J: TRBJ2-5
size: .
DNA: TGTGCCAGCAGCGCCAGGGACTTGGGCCAAGAGACCCAGTACTTC
CDR3: CASSARDLGQETQYF

V: TRBV11-2
D: .
J: TRBJ1-4
size: .
DNA: TGTGCCAGCAGCTTAGGTGCAGGGGTAGTTGAAAAACTGTTTTTT
CDR3: CASSLGAGVVEKLFF

V: TRBV3-1/TRBV3-2
D: .
J: TRBJ1-4
size: .
DNA: TGTGCCAGCAGCCACCTCTCTCTCCCACTGTTTTTT
CDR3: CASSHLSLPLFF

V: TRBV15
D: TRBD1
J: TRBJ1-1
size: .
DNA: TGTGCCACCAGGGGCTGGGACAGGAGAACTGAAGCTTTCTTT
CDR3: CATRGWDRRTEAFF

V: TRBV12-5
D: TRBD2
J: TRBJ2-7
size: .
DNA: TGTGCTAGTGGTTTGGTACAACGGGGACTAGCGGGGGTTTGGGACGAGCAGTACTTC
CDR3: CASGLVQRGLAGVWDEQYF

V: TRBV6-5
D: TRBD1
J: TRBJ1-5
size: .
DNA: TGTGCCAGCAGACCCCAGGGGGCGCGGGAGCCCCAGCATTTT
CDR3: CASRPQGAREPQHF

V: TRBV24-1
D: TRBD1
J: TRBJ1-5
size: .
DNA: TGTGCCACCAGTGATTCCCGGACAGGGCCTATCAATCAGCCCCAGCATTTT
CDR3: CATSDSRTGPINQPQHF